Shown below are 23 T cell receptor beta chains from a single sample sequenced in a study of blood T cell repertoires in COVID-19. Measured with immunoSEQ multiplex PCR; TCRdb has only the in-frame clones, and not every one. The sample shows over 150,000 clones, roughly 83% of them seen only once. The sequencing sample was made of PBMCs or T cells enriched from blood (not recorded which). The receptors derive from a woman aged 25-40 years who had recovered from COVID-19.

J is TRBJ1-3 and V is TRBV6-4; D not certain. V shed 2 bases and J shed 5 bases, with 13 bases lying between them. The germline CDR1 and CDR2 sequences are MRHNA and SNTAGT. This CDR3 spans 15 amino acids. The CDR3 DNA reads as TGTGCCAGCAGTGACCTGGACTCGTTAAGAAACACCATATATTTT. Protein product: CASSDLDSLRNTIYF.

J is TRBJ1-5 and V is TRBV19; D is uncertain. V lost 7 bases and J 2 bases, leaving 12 bases between the germline ends. CDR3 size: 14 residues. The germline CDR1 and CDR2 sequences are LNHDA and SQIVND (reference sequence). The CDR3 DNA reads TGTGCCAGTACTAAGGTTGAGGGCAATCAGCCCCAGCATTTT. Protein sequence: CASTKVEGNQPQHF.

The J gene is TRBJ2-3, the V gene TRBV4-1; a possible D gene is TRBD1 (5 bases). From germline, CDR1 is MGHRA and CDR2 YSYEKL. The CDR3 totals 16 residues. Trimming left V 4 bases short and J 4 bases short, with 18 bases between. As DNA, the CDR3 is TGCGCCAGCAGCCGTGGCGATGGTGGGGCCCCAGATACGCAGTATTTT. Translating gives CASSRGDGGAPDTQYF.

The J gene is TRBJ2-7, the V gene TRBV7-3, with a weak D call TRBD2 (6 bases). The CDR3 covers 13 residues. Germline V gene lookup returns CDR1 SGHTA and CDR2 FQGTGA. V was shortened by 4 bases and J by 7 bases, with 14 bases between the two germline ends. The CDR3 reads CASSSIRGTEQYF. The CDR3 DNA reads as TGTGCCAGCAGCTCCATCCGGGGGACGGAGCAGTACTTC.

The chain is built from TRBV3-1 (or the pseudogene TRBV3-2) and TRBJ2-7, with 9 bases aligning to TRBD1. From germline, CDR1 is LGHDT and CDR2 YNNKEL (reference sequence). The junction had 7 bases not matched to a gene; V was cut back by 4 bases and J by 3 bases. The CDR3 loop spans 15 amino acids. CDR3 in DNA: TGTGCCAGCAGCCGCTTGACAGGGGGAGGCTACGAGCAGTACTTC. The encoded protein is CASSRLTGGGYEQYF.

This clone is labeled as medium-sized. The chain is built from TRBV6-4 and TRBJ2-3; 10 bases line up with TRBD2. After removal of 5 bases from V and 0 bases from J, the junction contained 2 bases not matched to a gene. The V gene's germline CDR1 is MRHNA and CDR2 SNTAGT. This CDR3 is 15 amino acids long. The CDR3 region has the DNA TGTGCCAGCAGTAGCGGGGGGGCTAGCACAGATACGCAGTATTTT. The encoded protein is CASSSGGASTDTQYF.

The CDR3, as DNA: TGTGCCACCAGTGACCGCCCCGGTGAGCAGTTCTTC. Its translation is CATSDRPGEQFF. V and J are TRBV24-1 and TRBJ2-1; no clear D gene. There are 12 residues in the CDR3. Germline values: CDR1 KGHDR, CDR2 SFDVKD. V lost 4 bases and J lost 9, with 9 bases in between.

CDR3 DNA sequence: TGCGCCAGCAGCCAAGAATCTCTATTCGGGACAGACACCAAAAACATTCAGTACTTC. This translates into CASSQESLFGTDTKNIQYF. This chain links TRBV4-1 with TRBJ2-4, with 7 bases that match TRBD1. Germline V gene sequence: CDR1 MGHRA, CDR2 YSYEKL. After removal of 0 bases from V and 2 bases from J, the junction contained 13 bases not matched to a gene. The CDR3 is 19 residues long.

The V gene is TRBV19, the J gene TRBJ2-1; D possibly corresponds to TRBD2 (5 bases). The germline V and J ends were trimmed by 7 bases and 6 bases, with 16 bases remaining between them. CDR3 size: 14 residues. Germline V gene data show CDR1 as LNHDA and CDR2 as SQIVND (reference sequence). The CDR3 coding sequence is TGTGCCAGTATCGACTATATGAGACCCAATGAGCAGTTCTTC. The encoded protein is CASIDYMRPNEQFF.

The CDR3 DNA is TGTGCCAGCAGCCGGGACAGGGGGACGACCTACGAGCAGTACTTC. Amino acid sequence: CASSRDRGTTYEQYF. The chain links TRBV2 to TRBJ2-7, with 11 bases matching TRBD1. Trimming at V came to 6 bases and at J to 2 bases, leaving 6 bases not matched to a gene. The germline CDR1 and CDR2 sequences are SNHLY and FYNNEI. The CDR3 totals 15 residues.

J is TRBJ1-4 and V is TRBV5-1; 7 positions match TRBD1. This CDR3 comprises 16 residues. V was pared by 0 bases and J by 8 bases, with 10 bases of the junction left unmatched. Germline CDR1 is SGHRS and CDR2 is YFSETQ. CDR3 bases: TGCGCCAGCAGCTTGGGGCTCACAGGGGTAGGCGAAAAACTGTTTTTT. This sequence encodes CASSLGLTGVGEKLFF.

The chain is built from TRBV9 and TRBJ2-7, with TRBD1 as a possible D gene (6 bases). Trimming pared 0 bases from V and 4 bases from J, leaving 11 bases between. The CDR3 contains 14 residues. The germline CDR1 and CDR2 sequences are SGDLS and YYNGEE. The CDR3 spells CASSVGNREYEQYF. CDR3 in DNA: TGTGCCAGCAGCGTAGGAAACAGGGAATACGAGCAGTACTTC.

The chain uses TRBV29-1 and TRBJ2-1, with a tentative D call TRBD2 (5 bases). The CDR3 has 12 amino acids. Trimming stripped 7 bases from V and 6 bases from J, with 13 bases between. CDR1 and CDR2 from the germline V gene are SQVTM and ANQGSEA. The CDR3 DNA sequence: TGCAGCGCACCGACTACCCCCAATGAGCAGTTCTTC. Translated: CSAPTTPNEQFF.

CDR3 sequence reads: CASSLESQGTTEAFF. The CDR3 DNA follows: TGCGCCAGCAGCTTGGAGTCCCAGGGGACAACTGAAGCTTTCTTT. The chain has TRBV5-1 and TRBJ1-1; D is perhaps TRBD1 (6 bases). V lost 0 bases to trimming and J lost 5 bases, with 14 bases between them. This CDR3 has 15 amino acids. CDR1 and CDR2 (germline): SGHRS, YFSETQ.

This rearrangement joins TRBV11-3 to TRBJ1-4, with D hard to call. V lost 5 bases and J 3 bases, leaving 16 bases between the germline ends. The CDR3 has 16 residues. Germline values: CDR1 SGHNT, CDR2 YENEEA. The CDR3 nucleotides read TGTGCCAGCAGCGCCCGACCCGCGGGAGCTAATGAAAAACTGTTTTTT. This sequence encodes CASSARPAGANEKLFF.

In its sample, this clone was seen a few times. The missing conserved phenylalanine or tryptophan at the end of this CDR3 makes a read error likely. The DNA is omitted, as the CDR3 cannot be located on it reliably, and the CDR3 follows TCRdb's listing. The chain joins TRBV21-1 to TRBJ1-1; the table's D call, TRBD1, was not checked against the DNA. TRBV21-1 is designated a pseudogene. Both ends counted, the CDR3 spans 10 residues. The CDR3 sequence: CASSPGPFPL.

V is TRBV11-3 and J is TRBJ1-3; D is unclear. Germline V gene sequence: CDR1 SGHNT, CDR2 YENEEA. The CDR3 has 17 amino acids. Trimming stripped 3 bases from V and 0 bases from J, with 15 bases between. This CDR3 reads CASSLGGRAGSGNTIYF. For the CDR3, the DNA is TGTGCCAGCAGCTTGGGTGGGCGGGCCGGCTCTGGAAACACCATATATTTT.

This clone appeared a few times. The chain links TRBV2 to TRBJ2-1; tentatively, D is TRBD2 (6 bases). The germline gives CDR1 SNHLY, CDR2 FYNNEI. The CDR3 is 17 residues long. V was shortened by 2 bases and J by 2 bases, with 16 bases between the two germline ends. CDR3 sequence (DNA): TGTGCCAGCAGTGAACGTTGGAGGGAGCTGACCTACAATGAGCAGTTCTTC. As protein: CASSERWRELTYNEQFF.

This chain joins TRBV19 and TRBJ2-3, with 9 bases that match TRBD1. In germline, CDR1 is LNHDA, CDR2 SQIVND (reference sequence). The CDR3 runs to 16 residues. The J segment lost 2 bases and the V segment lost 3 bases, leaving 6 bases of the junction unmatched. The CDR3 region is CASSMGTGQFTDTQYF. The DNA of the CDR3 is TGTGCCAGTAGTATGGGGACAGGGCAATTCACAGATACGCAGTATTTT.

The chain couples TRBV15 to TRBJ1-4; a possible D gene is TRBD1 (6 bases). Germline loops: CDR1 LNHNV, CDR2 YYDKDF (reference sequence). Trimming pared 3 bases from V and 4 bases from J, leaving 12 bases between. CDR3 length: 15 residues. DNA for the CDR3: TGTGCCACCAGCAGGGTGCAGGGGTTTAATGAAAAACTGTTTTTT. It codes for CATSRVQGFNEKLFF.

For the CDR3, the DNA is TGTGCCAGCAGCCCCCGGAGGGCGGCCGACACAGATACGCAGTATTTT. This sequence encodes CASSPRRAADTDTQYF. This chain connects TRBV6-6 to TRBJ2-3; possible D gene TRBD2, 6 bases. Germline loops: CDR1 MNHNY, CDR2 SVGAGI (reference sequence). CDR3 size: 16 residues. V lost 6 bases and J lost 2, with 18 bases in between.

This chain uses TRBV7-9 with TRBJ2-7; 8 bases fit TRBD2. Trimming took 5 bases from V and 5 from J; bases not matched to a gene: 11. The CDR3 covers 15 residues. Germline CDR1 SEHNR, CDR2 FQNEAQ (reference sequence). CDR3 region: CASSPRSSGLDEQYF. In nucleotides, the CDR3 is TGTGCCAGCAGCCCTAGGTCTAGCGGGCTCGACGAGCAGTACTTC.

J is TRBJ2-3 and V is TRBV7-3; D is uncertain. The length of the CDR3 is 13 residues. Germline CDR1 is SGHTA and CDR2 is FQGTGA. The germline V and J ends were trimmed by 1 base and 7 bases, with 9 bases remaining between them. The CDR3 nucleotides are TGTGCCAGCAGCTTAAATACCCAGAATACGCAGTATTTT. Amino acids: CASSLNTQNTQYF. Using reference TRBV7-3 and TRBJ2-3 for the parts outside the CDR3, the full variable domain is GAGVSQTPSNKVTEKGKYVELRCDPISGHTALYWYRQSLGQGPEFLIYFQGTGAADDSGLPNDRFFAVRPEGSVSTLKIQRTERGDSAVYLCASSLNTQNTQYFGPGTRLTVL.